This T cell receptor beta chain originates from a study of shared clonotypes between healthy human individuals. Each replicate PCR on the sorted subsets used 200 to 250 ng DNA (around 30,000 T cell genomes). The table came from immunoSEQ multiplex PCR; TCRdb's copy has only in-frame clones and leaves some out. The sample lists about 2 million clones; about 95% were seen once. This clone was found once. No antigen is known for it. Study-level findings and limits: Naive subsets generally had larger estimated richness than memory subsets.

The CDR3 length is 14 residues. Germline V gives CDR1 LNHDA, CDR2 SQIVND (reference sequence). The V end was cut by 5 bases, the J end by 10 bases, with 15 bases between. The donor population consisted of healthy HIV-negative adults with no recent acute infections or vaccinations. The sequence was obtained from a man aged 18 to 29 in good health. This rearrangement joins TRBV19 to TRBJ1-6; possibly TRBD1 for D (6 bases). The sequenced sample consisted of naive CD4+ T cells sorted from blood. Subset meaning: CD45RA+ positively selected. The CDR3 loop is CASSVGAVESPLHF. CDR3 DNA: TGTGCCAGTAGTGTGGGGGCCGTAGAATCACCCCTCCACTTT.